Presented here are 7 T cell receptor beta chains from one specimen sequenced in a study of cytomegalovirus exposure and HLA in healthy donors. It was with 60 Vbeta and 13 Jbeta primers that the PCR ran. Some clones are missing from TCRdb's copy, which holds only in-frame ones; the method was immunoSEQ multiplex PCR. The sample consists of 120,000 or so clones, around three quarters of them appearing once. Input material: PBMCs. Receptor source: a human donor in good health.

The rearrangement joins TRBV30 to TRBJ1-2; 7 bases agree with TRBD1. Germline V lookup: CDR1 GTSNPN, CDR2 SVGIG (reference sequence). With V trimmed by 5 bases and J by 8 bases, 11 bases remained unmatched. The CDR3 spans 13 residues. CDR3 protein: CAWSPQGFEGYTF. The CDR3 DNA reads as TGTGCCTGGTCACCACAGGGGTTCGAGGGCTACACCTTC.

The CDR3 coding sequence is TGTGCCAGCAGCCTGAGGCTAGGGACACGCACTGAAGCTTTCTTT. Amino acid sequence: CASSLRLGTRTEAFF. The chain couples TRBV5-6 to TRBJ1-1, with a tentative D call TRBD1 (6 bases). Germline lookup yields CDR1 SGHDT and CDR2 YYEEEE. This CDR3 is 15 amino acids long. The ends were cut back, 4 bases at V and 4 bases at J, with 17 bases in the middle.

The V and J genes are TRBV5-1 and TRBJ2-5, with 9 nucleotides matching TRBD1. The V and J ends lost 4 bases and 5 bases, in that order; junction bases with no gene match: 6. The germline V gene has CDR1 SGHRS and CDR2 YFSETQ. The CDR3 loop spans 14 amino acids. Here the CDR3 DNA reads TGCGCCAGCAGCCGGGACAGGGTGCAGGAGACCCAGTACTTC. Translating gives CASSRDRVQETQYF.

This clone has a handful of counts. The gene calls are TRBV6-1 and TRBJ2-7, with a tentative D call TRBD2 (6 bases). Germline V gene data show CDR1 as MNHNS and CDR2 as SASEGT. This CDR3 has 15 residues. Trimming took off 2 bases at V and 2 bases at J, with 13 bases between the two ends. The DNA for the CDR3 is TGTGCCAGCAGTGAAACCGGGGAGGATACCTACGAGCAGTACTTC. Amino acid sequence: CASSETGEDTYEQYF.

This clone occurred once. The germline gene is not matched at one end of the junction; a read error may be the cause. Other nucleotide sequences from this sample produce the same CDR3. The chain joins TRBV7-9 to TRBJ2-1, with TRBD2 matching over 12 bases. The CDR3 runs 17 residues. CDR1 is SEHNR, CDR2 FQNEAQ, per germline (reference sequence). The CDR3 region has the DNA TGTGCTAGCAGCTACCTAGCGGGAGGGGGGGGCTACAATGAGCAGTTCTTC. Protein product: CASSYLAGGGGYNEQFF.

The gene calls are TRBV29-1 and TRBJ1-3; a weak D match, TRBD1 (5 bases). The CDR3 runs 13 residues. CDR1 is SQVTM, CDR2 ANQGSEA, per germline. Trimming left V 7 bases short and J 4 bases short, with 14 bases between. CDR3 region: CSAHTGPGNTIYF. In DNA form, the CDR3 reads TGCAGCGCCCACACAGGTCCGGGAAACACCATATATTTT.

In this sample, this clone turned up a few times. The chain couples TRBV6-5 to TRBJ1-4; D not resolved. Trimming cost V 0 bases and J 8 bases, with 4 bases left between them. Per the germline V gene, CDR1 is MNHEY and CDR2 is SVGAGI. This CDR3 comprises 12 residues. CDR3 coding DNA: TGTGCCAGCAGTTACTCAGCAGAAAAACTGTTTTTT. Residues: CASSYSAEKLFF.